This TCR beta chain was sequenced during a study of blood T cells in healthy people across ages. Findings and caveats of the study: Diversity figures derived from one million T cells were judged to underestimate the true value.

Germline V CDR1 and CDR2: SGHRS, YFSETQ. CDR3 length equals 14 residues. Trimming removed 3 bases at V and 2 bases at J, with 11 bases between. PCR was performed a second time for about 7 to 11 cycles using a sample-barcoded 5' primer and a J-beta primer mix. Sequencing yielded, for each sample, at least 3 million paired-end reads carrying CDR3. MiXCR, applied by TCRdb to the 5' RACE reads, yields one record per CDR3 protein. The sample holds some 1.1 million distinct CDR3 sequences, more than 30% seen once. All donors came from Russia, were Caucasian and healthy, and spanned ages about 6 to 100. Each of the donors had approximately 10 milliliters of peripheral blood drawn into EDTA-treated Vacutainer tubes. With respect to this clonotype: Antigen specificity is unknown.

The sequencing sample was made of blood. V and J are TRBV5-1 and TRBJ1-2, with D possibly TRBD1 on 6 matching bases. The receptor was derived from a man between 18 and 29 years old in good health. Here the CDR3 reads CASSSLTGNYGYTF. CDR3 nucleotide sequence: TGCGCCAGCAGCTCGCTAACAGGGAACTATGGCTACACCTTC.